The 16 T cell receptor beta chains given below trace back to one sample, sequenced in a study of T cells in Graves' hyperthyroidism and ophthalmopathy (dated by TCRdb to between 2018 and 2021). The library was prepared using multiplex PCR. TCRdb records Illumina HiSeq 2000 as the sequencer. TCR beta CDR3 regions were amplified from RNA transcripts. The TCR CDR3 was subjected to a first round of RT-PCR using the HTBI primer set and the Qiagen OneStep RT-PCR kit. TCRdb cleaned the public reads at Q25 with fastp, built clones with MiXCR and kept in-frame beta chains. Rows with one shared CDR3 protein collapse into an entry with the most common genes and DNA. The sample yields about 300,000 distinct CDR3 sequences; roughly a fifth were counted once. Less than 45% of the sample comes from the top ten. Sequenced: blood. These receptors were taken from a man aged 45-60 years with Graves' ophthalmopathy.

J is TRBJ2-1 and V is TRBV7-9, with 7 bases fitting TRBD2. The CDR3 length is 17 residues. Germline CDR1 reads SEHNR; CDR2 reads FQNEAQ (reference sequence). V lost 1 base, J lost 3 bases, and 9 bases stayed unmatched. The DNA for the CDR3 is TGTGCCAGCAGCTTAGAAGCGCGGGAGATCGGCTACAATGAGCAGTTCTTC. It encodes CASSLEAREIGYNEQFF. The variable domain in full, completed from reference TRBV7-9 and TRBJ2-1, reads DTGVSQNPRHKITKRGQNVTFRCDPISEHNRLYWYRQTLGQGPEFLTYFQNEAQLEKSRLLSDRFSAERPKGSFSTLEIQRTEQGDSAMYLCASSLEAREIGYNEQFFGPGTRLTVL.

This clonotype was picked up many times. The CDR3 loop reads CASSLGAGFEQFF. The CDR3 DNA is TGTGCCAGCAGCTTAGGGGCAGGGTTTGAGCAGTTCTTC. This sequence joins TRBV11-2 and TRBJ2-1; a weak D match, TRBD1 (5 bases). The CDR3 is made up of 13 amino acids. Trimming removed 1 base at V and 9 bases at J, with 10 bases between. Germline CDR1 SGHAT, CDR2 FQNNGV.

This clonotype was found many times. The V and J genes are TRBV11-2 and TRBJ2-7; maybe TRBD1 (6 bases). The V gene's germline CDR1 is SGHAT and CDR2 FQNNGV. There are 14 residues in the CDR3. V was clipped by 5 bases and J by 0 bases, with 11 bases between them. The CDR3 region is CASSRDTDSYEQYF. Here the CDR3 DNA reads TGTGCCAGCAGCCGGGACACTGACTCCTACGAGCAGTACTTC.

This clonotype was seen a handful of times. The V and J genes are TRBV19 and TRBJ2-5; D is possibly TRBD1 (6 bases). Trimming removed 3 bases at V and 1 base at J, with 18 bases between. From germline, CDR1 is LNHDA and CDR2 SQIVND (reference sequence). The CDR3 loop spans 17 amino acids. CDR3 in amino acids: CASSMGDRPLIQETQYF. CDR3 nucleotide sequence: TGTGCCAGTAGTATGGGAGACAGGCCCTTAATCCAAGAGACCCAGTACTTC.

The chain couples TRBV7-8 to TRBJ2-7; D perhaps matches TRBD2 (5 bases). Deletions cut 5 bases from V and 1 base from J, with 12 bases between. The CDR3 consists of 14 residues. Germline values: CDR1 SGHVS, CDR2 FQNEAQ. The CDR3 DNA is TGTGCCAGCAGCCCCCCCGGGAAATCCTACGAGCAGTACTTC. Translation gives CASSPPGKSYEQYF.

This clonotype was picked up many times. The gene calls are TRBV24-1 and TRBJ1-2, with TRBD1 identical over 8 bases. The CDR3 totals 13 residues. The J segment lost 8 bases and the V segment lost 3 bases, leaving 4 bases of the junction unmatched. Germline V gene lookup returns CDR1 KGHDR and CDR2 SFDVKD. The CDR3 region has the DNA TGTGCCACCAGTGATCCGACAGGGGAGGGCTACACCTTC. This encodes CATSDPTGEGYTF.

This clonotype was counted ten times or more. J is TRBJ1-1 and V is TRBV9, with 10 bases fitting TRBD1. CDR1 and CDR2 from the germline V gene are SGDLS and YYNGEE. Germline trimming cut 4 bases from V and 0 bases from J; bases unmatched to any gene: 15. This CDR3 has 19 amino acids. DNA of the CDR3: TGTGCCAGCAGCCCCGGGACAGGGGCACCTATAAGGGTGAACACTGAAGCTTTCTTT. Protein sequence: CASSPGTGAPIRVNTEAFF.

This clonotype was observed a few times. The chain uses TRBV5-1 and TRBJ2-3; 7 bases are shared with TRBD2. The CDR3 length is 18 residues. From germline, CDR1 is SGHRS and CDR2 YFSETQ. J gave up 0 bases and V 2 bases, and 12 bases lay outside the gene matches. The CDR3 spells CASSLGPSGVHSTDTQYF. The CDR3 bases are TGCGCCAGCAGCTTAGGTCCTAGCGGTGTCCACAGCACAGATACGCAGTATTTT.

This clonotype was counted a few times. The gene calls are TRBV19 and TRBJ2-7, with D perhaps TRBD2 (6 bases). Germline V gene lookup returns CDR1 LNHDA and CDR2 SQIVND (reference sequence). V was cut by 3 bases and J by 0 bases, with 15 bases left in between. This CDR3 region has 16 residues. Here the CDR3 DNA reads TGTGCCAGTAGTATTGGGCGGACTAAGAGCTCCTACGAGCAGTACTTC. It encodes CASSIGRTKSSYEQYF.

This clonotype came up many times. J is TRBJ2-4 and V is TRBV14; D is perhaps TRBD1 (5 bases). CDR3 length: 15 amino acids. Looked up from germline, CDR1 is SGHDN and CDR2 is FVKESK. V was pared by 1 base and J by 5 bases, with 12 bases between. The DNA of the CDR3 is TGTGCCAGCAGCCAAGTGGCAGGGTGGCAAAACATTCAGTACTTC. It specifies CASSQVAGWQNIQYF.

V usage is TRBV6-1 and J usage is TRBJ1-6, with TRBD1 matching 7 bases. V was clipped by 5 bases and J by 12 bases; unmatched bases: 13. The CDR3 runs 15 residues. Germline lookup yields CDR1 MNHNS and CDR2 SASEGT. In nucleotides, the CDR3 is TGTGCCAGCAGTCTCTTCCGACAGGGCATTTTACCCCTCCACTTT. It codes for CASSLFRQGILPLHF.

This clonotype was seen only a few times. This sequence joins TRBV20-1 and TRBJ2-1; 9 nucleotides align to TRBD2. The V gene end was trimmed by 1 base and the J gene end by 12 bases; junction bases not matched to a gene: 13. This CDR3 has 15 residues. Germline V lookup: CDR1 DFQATT, CDR2 SNEGSKA (reference sequence). This chain's CDR3 is CSARVRGGRAGGQFF. CDR3 in DNA: TGCAGTGCTAGAGTCCGGGGCGGGAGGGCCGGGGGGCAGTTCTTC.

The rearrangement uses TRBV28 and TRBJ2-7; TRBD1 matches at 7 bases. Germline CDR1 reads MDHEN; CDR2 reads SYDVKM. This CDR3 contains 14 residues. V gave up 3 bases and J gave up 3 bases; unmatched junction bases: 5. Written as DNA, the CDR3 is TGTGCCAGCAGTTTCCTAGGGGGCAACTACGAGCAGTACTTC. This sequence encodes CASSFLGGNYEQYF.

This clonotype showed up just a few times. The chain joins TRBV9 to TRBJ2-5; 9 bases align to TRBD2. Germline values: CDR1 SGDLS, CDR2 YYNGEE. V shed 3 bases and J 2 bases; nucleotides not matched to a gene: 11. The CDR3 has 17 residues. The CDR3, as DNA: TGTGCCAGCAGCGCCGGGGGAGAGCGGGAGGTTCAAGAGACCCAGTACTTC. Its translation: CASSAGGEREVQETQYF.

V gene TRBV15 combines with J gene TRBJ2-7, with D perhaps TRBD1 (6 bases). CDR1 and CDR2 (germline): LNHNV, YYDKDF (reference sequence). The ends were cut back, 0 bases at V and 5 bases at J, with 8 bases in the middle. The CDR3 extends over 13 amino acids. The CDR3 region has the DNA TGTGCCACCAGCAGAGATCCAGGGGACGAGCAGTACTTC. Residues: CATSRDPGDEQYF.

This clonotype has a count of ten or more. V and J are TRBV7-2 and TRBJ1-5; TRBD1 matches at 10 bases. V was clipped by 3 bases and J by 7 bases; unmatched bases: 6. Germline lookup yields CDR1 SGHTA and CDR2 FQGNSA. The CDR3 has 15 amino acids. CDR3 residues: CASSFRDRGSQPQHF. The CDR3 coding sequence is TGTGCCAGCAGCTTTCGGGACAGGGGTAGCCAGCCCCAGCATTTT.